The 17 T cell receptor beta chains below come from one sample, sequenced in a study of identifying expanded T cells in peripheral blood. Clones were sequenced by immunoSEQ multiplex PCR, and TCRdb holds only the in-frame ones, with some missing. The sample includes more than 80,000 clones, approximately 89% seen only once; the top ten take around 4.1%. The sample comprised blood. Receptor source: a person aged 18-70 years in good health.

V usage is TRBV6-5 and J usage is TRBJ1-2; TRBD1 agrees at 7 bases. The ends lost 4 bases at V and 5 bases at J; junction bases unmatched: 4. The CDR3 totals 13 residues. Looked up from germline, CDR1 is MNHEY and CDR2 is SVGAGI. CDR3 region: CASSLTGMYGYTF. The CDR3 DNA reads as TGTGCCAGCAGTTTGACAGGGATGTATGGCTACACCTTC.

The V gene is TRBV9, the J gene TRBJ2-3, with D possibly TRBD1 on 5 matching bases. Trimming took 1 base from V and 0 from J, leaving 6 bases between them. Germline CDR1 is SGDLS and CDR2 is YYNGEE. The CDR3 is 14 residues long. CDR3 DNA sequence: TGTGCCAGCAGCGTAAGGGGTAGCACAGATACGCAGTATTTT. Its protein is CASSVRGSTDTQYF.

This clone was observed a handful of times. A read error may account for a junction end that differs from germline. This chain uses TRBV2 with TRBJ1-2; the match to TRBD1 covers 8 bases. From germline, CDR1 is SNHLY and CDR2 FYNNEI. This CDR3 has 12 amino acids. CDR3 DNA: TGTGCCAGCAATGAAGGACAGGGCGGCTACACCTTC. This encodes CASNEGQGGYTF.

V gene TRBV10-3 combines with J gene TRBJ2-2, with D unresolved. Trimming pared 3 bases from V and 0 bases from J, leaving 11 bases between. This CDR3 region has 16 residues. Germline values: CDR1 ENHRY, CDR2 SYGVKD. The CDR3 DNA reads as TGTGCCATCAGTGAAGGCGCAGAAGCGAACACCGGGGAGCTGTTTTTT. This gives the protein CAISEGAEANTGELFF.

The V and J genes are TRBV30 and TRBJ2-1; 7 bases align to TRBD2. The germline V gene encodes CDR1 GTSNPN and CDR2 SVGIG (reference sequence). The CDR3 extends over 11 amino acids. V shed 3 bases and J 14 bases; nucleotides not matched to a gene: 7. The CDR3 loop reads CAWSAAGREFF. As DNA, the CDR3 is TGTGCCTGGAGCGCCGCGGGGAGGGAGTTCTTC.

V and J are TRBV5-5 and TRBJ2-1; 8 bases line up with TRBD2. Germline loops: CDR1 SGHKS, CDR2 YYEKEE (reference sequence). This CDR3 spans 14 amino acids. With V trimmed by 0 bases and J by 7 bases, 3 bases remained unmatched. The CDR3 loop is CASSLAGGANEQFF. In nucleotides, the CDR3 is TGTGCCAGCAGCTTGGCCGGGGGGGCGAATGAGCAGTTCTTC.

This clone turned up a few times. CDR3 DNA: TGTGCAAGTCGTGACCTCACACGTGGACAGGCCTGCTCTGGGGCCAACGTCCTGACTTTC. It yields the protein CASRDLTRGQACSGANVLTF. V is TRBV12-2 and J is TRBJ2-6; the D call of TRBD1 is as the table states it, not checked on the DNA. TRBV12-2 is a listed pseudogene. CDR3 length: 20 residues.

Concerning this clone: Different DNA sequences within this sample yield the same CDR3. The chain is built from TRBV5-1 and TRBJ1-1; D remains ambiguous. Germline CDR1 reads SGHRS; CDR2 reads YFSETQ. This CDR3 contains 11 residues. The ends were cut back, 4 bases at V and 2 bases at J, with 3 bases in the middle. The CDR3 DNA reads TGCGCCAGCAGCCTCAACACTGAAGCTTTCTTT. This sequence encodes CASSLNTEAFF.

V gene TRBV5-6 combines with J gene TRBJ2-7; 8 nucleotides line up with TRBD1. With 6 bases clipped from V and 1 base from J, the junction kept 12 bases outside the gene matches. This CDR3 region has 16 residues. Germline lookup yields CDR1 SGHDT and CDR2 YYEEEE. CDR3 nucleotides: TGTGCCAGCAACCTCCTACAGCGGACAGGGTCCTACGAGCAGTACTTC. This encodes CASNLLQRTGSYEQYF.

This clone was detected only once. The chain joins TRBV28 to TRBJ2-3, with TRBD1 matching over 7 bases. The CDR3 is 15 amino acids. In germline, CDR1 is MDHEN, CDR2 SYDVKM. The V and J ends lost 7 bases and 0 bases, in that order; junction bases with no gene match: 7. This CDR3 is CASTGTVYSTDTQYF. Written as DNA, the CDR3 is TGTGCCAGCACCGGGACAGTGTATAGCACAGATACGCAGTATTTT.

This chain uses TRBV2 with TRBJ1-3, with no clear D. The V end lost 6 bases, the J end lost 2 bases, and 11 bases lay between the germline ends. The germline CDR1 and CDR2 sequences are SNHLY and FYNNEI. The CDR3 is 14 residues long. CDR3 sequence (DNA): TGTGCCAGCAGGCTATGGGTTCCTGGAAACACCATATATTTT. Its protein product is CASRLWVPGNTIYF.

This clone was seen just once. V gene TRBV9 combines with J gene TRBJ1-1; possible D gene TRBD1, 6 bases. Germline values: CDR1 SGDLS, CDR2 YYNGEE. This CDR3 is built from 15 residues. V gave up 0 bases and J gave up 1 base, with 10 bases separating them. CDR3 residues: CASSVAGVGNTEAFF. The CDR3 DNA follows: TGTGCCAGCAGCGTAGCAGGGGTTGGGAACACTGAAGCTTTCTTT.

The chain carries TRBV19 and TRBJ1-6; D ambiguous. Trimming stripped 3 bases from V and 5 bases from J, with 8 bases between. The CDR3 has 14 residues. Germline V gives CDR1 LNHDA, CDR2 SQIVND (reference sequence). The CDR3 region is CASSIGQDNSPLHF. CDR3 DNA: TGTGCCAGTAGTATTGGGCAGGATAATTCACCCCTCCACTTT. The full variable domain, in which reference TRBV19 and TRBJ1-6 provide the parts outside the CDR3, is DGGITQSPKYLFRKEGQNVTLSCEQNLNHDAMYWYRQDPGQGLRLIYYSQIVNDFQKGDIAEGYSVSREKKESFPLTVTSAQKNPTAFYLCASSIGQDNSPLHFGNGTRLTVT.

The chain has TRBV14 and TRBJ1-4; D not resolved. The CDR3 extends over 12 amino acids. V gave up 5 bases and J gave up 8 bases, with 9 bases separating them. In germline, CDR1 is SGHDN, CDR2 FVKESK. The CDR3 loop is CASSELAEKLFF. In DNA, the CDR3 is TGTGCCAGCAGCGAATTGGCCGAAAAACTGTTTTTT.

The chain uses TRBV7-3 and TRBJ2-2; TRBD2 aligns across 7 bases. This CDR3 has 17 amino acids. V lost 1 base and J lost 2; bases outside the gene matches: 7. Germline V gives CDR1 SGHTA, CDR2 FQGTGA. CDR3 protein: CASSLISAGVNTGELFF. For the CDR3, the DNA is TGTGCCAGCAGCTTAATTTCTGCGGGAGTAAACACCGGGGAGCTGTTTTTT. Combining the CDR3 with reference TRBV7-3 and TRBJ2-2 gives the whole variable domain GAGVSQTPSNKVTEKGKYVELRCDPISGHTALYWYRQSLGQGPEFLIYFQGTGAADDSGLPNDRFFAVRPEGSVSTLKIQRTERGDSAVYLCASSLISAGVNTGELFFGEGSRLTVL.

Comment on this clone: Other DNA sequences in this specimen translate into the identical CDR3. V and J are TRBV9 and TRBJ2-3, with D perhaps matching TRBD2 (7 bases). The CDR3 runs 15 residues. V lost 0 bases and J lost 1, with 9 bases in between. CDR1 is SGDLS and CDR2 is YYNGEE in the germline V gene. The DNA of the CDR3 is TGTGCCAGCAGCGTAGGAGGGGGGGGCACAGATACGCAGTATTTT. It translates to CASSVGGGGTDTQYF.

As concerns this clone: Relative to the germline gene, one junction end is altered; a read error may explain this. V and J are TRBV7-9 and TRBJ2-6, with 7 nucleotides matching TRBD2. Germline lookup yields CDR1 SEHNR and CDR2 FQNEAQ (reference sequence). The length of the CDR3 is 16 residues. CDR3 nucleotide sequence: TGCGCCAGCAGCCAAGATCGGGGGGCTGGGGCCAACGTCCTGACTTTC. Its translation: CASSQDRGAGANVLTF.